These T cell receptor beta chains were read from a single sample in a study of T cells after yellow fever vaccination. TCRdb called the 5' RACE reads again in MiXCR, with one record for every CDR3 protein. Among roughly 340,000 distinct CDR3 sequences listed, 8.7% were seen once. This specimen was PBMCs, taken on the day of the first yellow fever vaccination. Receptor source: a man younger than 30 who received the YFV17D yellow fever vaccine. CDR3s include the opening cysteine and the closing phenylalanine or tryptophan. The order of the fields is CDR3 length, J gene, D gene, V gene, clone size, CDR3 DNA, CDR3 protein. D genes are given only for firm matches. Expanded clones are given a class, and other clones once, few, many or no size at all.

14 TRBJ1-6 TRBD1 TRBV12-3/TRBV12-4 - TGTGCCAGCAGGATGACAGGGGAAAGCTCACCCCTCCACTTT CASRMTGESSPLHF
13 TRBJ1-1 - TRBV6-5 - TGTGCCAGCAGTAACAGGGAAGGGGCTGAAGCTTTCTTT CASSNREGAEAFF
14 TRBJ1-2 - TRBV4-1 - TGCGCCAGCAGCCACCAAACGGGGAACTATGGCTACACCTTC CASSHQTGNYGYTF
12 TRBJ2-4 - TRBV7-2 - TGTGCCAGCAGCTTAGGGAGAAACATTCAGTACTTC CASSLGRNIQYF
16 TRBJ2-3 TRBD2 TRBV10-3 few TGTGCCATCAGTGAGTCCCCAGCGGGGGTGGCAGATACGCAGTATTTT CAISESPAGVADTQYF
12 TRBJ1-2 - TRBV5-6 few TGTGCCAGCAGCTTCGCGGCGCGCGGCTACACCTTC CASSFAARGYTF
17 TRBJ2-4 - TRBV4-2 few TGTGCCAGCAGCCACTTAAGGGGGGGGGGCCCCAAAAACATTCAGTACTTC CASSHLRGGGPKNIQYF
15 TRBJ2-7 TRBD1 TRBV5-1 few TGCGCCAGCAGCTTTAGACAGGGGGCCATCTACGAGCAGTACTTC CASSFRQGAIYEQYF
13 TRBJ1-1 - TRBV20-1 few TGCAGTGCCCTTTTAAGGGACACCGGTTTGACTTTCTTT CSALLRDTGLTFF
15 TRBJ2-1 TRBD1 TRBV6-2/TRBV6-3 few TGTGCCAGCAGCCCGACAGGGGGCCTCCACAATGAGCAGTTCTTC CASSPTGGLHNEQFF
14 TRBJ1-5 - TRBV20-1 few TGCAGTGCTAGTGGCGGGGACCGCAATCAGCCCCAGCATTTT CSASGGDRNQPQHF
11 TRBJ1-2 - TRBV4-2 many TGTGCCAGCAGCCAAGTTGGTGGCTACACCTTC CASSQVGGYTF
14 TRBJ1-4 TRBD1 TRBV20-1 many TGCAGTGCTGCCTGGACAGGGGTTAGGGAAAAACTGTTTTTT CSAAWTGVREKLFF
13 TRBJ1-2 - TRBV7-2 - TGTGCCAGCAGCTTATTCGACGTTCGGGGCTACACCTTC CASSLFDVRGYTF
18 TRBJ1-3 - TRBV21-1 few TGTGCCAGCAGCAAAGCTTGCGGGGGCCCGGGGAATAGAAACACCATATATTTT CASSKACGGPGNRNTIYF
17 TRBJ2-7 - TRBV6-2/TRBV6-3 - TGTGCCAGCAGTTACTCGAAGGCGAGGTGGGACCCCTACGAGCAGTACTTC CASSYSKARWDPYEQYF
14 TRBJ2-6 - TRBV24-1 once TGTGCCACCGCTCAGGGATCTGGGGCCAACGTCCTGACTTTC CATAQGSGANVLTF
14 TRBJ1-1 - TRBV4-1 many TGCGCCAGCAGACAGGGCTTGGGCGTCACTGAAGCTTTCTTT CASRQGLGVTEAFF
15 TRBJ2-7 - TRBV7-2 - TGTGCCAGCAGCCCCGGTTTCGGTGGGACCTACGAGCAGTACTTC CASSPGFGGTYEQYF
11 TRBJ1-2 TRBD1 TRBV10-3 few TGTGCCATCAGGGACAGGGCTGGCTACACCTTC CAIRDRAGYTF
14 TRBJ2-5 - TRBV12-3/TRBV12-4 many TGTGCCAGCAGTTTCAGCGAGTACCAAGAGACCCAGTACTTC CASSFSEYQETQYF
15 TRBJ1-2 - TRBV6-1 few TGTGCCAGCAGTGAAGCGACGGGGGTTTTTTATGGCTACACCTTC CASSEATGVFYGYTF
15 TRBJ2-3 TRBD2 TRBV7-2 - TGTGCCAGCAGCTTAGGTTTCGGGGGGGCAGATACGCAGTATTTT CASSLGFGGADTQYF
13 TRBJ1-1 - TRBV10-3 few TGTGCCATCAGTGGGTCGGTGAACACTGAAGCTTTCTTT CAISGSVNTEAFF
16 TRBJ2-1 TRBD2 TRBV3-1 - TGTGCCAGCAGCCAGAAGGGACTAGTCTCCTACAATGAGCAGTTCTTC CASSQKGLVSYNEQFF
13 TRBJ2-1 - TRBV2 many TGTGCCAGCAGTAGGTATAGTAACAATGAGCAGTTCTTC CASSRYSNNEQFF
15 TRBJ2-7 TRBD1 TRBV7-8 few TGTGCCAGCAGCTCCGCTACAGGGGGCTTCCACGAGCAGTACTTC CASSSATGGFHEQYF
14 TRBJ2-7 TRBD1 TRBV6-5 - TGTGCCAGCAGTTACGCCGACAGGGGATTCGAGCAGTACTTC CASSYADRGFEQYF
15 TRBJ2-3 TRBD2 TRBV6-1 few TGTGCCAGCAGTCTCCGTTCGGGGGGGGGCGATACGCAGTATTTT CASSLRSGGGDTQYF
14 TRBJ1-4 TRBD1 TRBV29-1 few TGCAGCGTCACCGACAGGGGAACTAATGAAAAACTGTTTTTT CSVTDRGTNEKLFF
17 TRBJ2-3 - TRBV4-3 few TGCGCCAGCAGCCAAGATGGTCTGGGGGGGGCCACAGATACGCAGTATTTT CASSQDGLGGATDTQYF
14 TRBJ2-2 - TRBV24-1 many TGTGCCACCAGTTCACAGTTGAACACCGGGGAGCTGTTTTTT CATSSQLNTGELFF
16 TRBJ2-1 TRBD2 TRBV5-5 - TGTGCCAGCAGCTTTGGACTAGCGGTCTCCTACAATGAGCAGTTCTTC CASSFGLAVSYNEQFF